A single sample gave rise to the 26 T cell receptor beta chains below, sequenced in a study of Ad26.COV2.S vaccination and SARS-CoV-2 variants. Profiled with immunoSEQ multiplex PCR; TCRdb holds only in-frame clones, not every one. Seen here are 300,000 to 400,000 clones, 92% observed once, and the top ten hold roughly 3.9%. The sample here was peripheral blood, taken after recovery from COVID-19. These receptors were taken from a human donor who had recovered from COVID-19.

This clone was found a few times. The V and J genes are TRBV7-2 and TRBJ1-6, with D tentatively TRBD1 (6 bases). This CDR3 spans 14 amino acids. Germline V CDR1 and CDR2: SGHTA, FQGNSA. V was pared by 5 bases and J by 9 bases, with 14 bases between. The CDR3 DNA reads as TGTGCCAGCAGCCATACAGGGCGGAGTTCACCCCTCCACTTT. Amino acid sequence: CASSHTGRSSPLHF.

The table lists this clone with a count of one. The chain employs TRBV27 and TRBJ2-1; D is perhaps TRBD1 (7 bases). The V end lost 10 bases, the J end lost 2 bases, and 15 bases lay between the germline ends. Germline CDR1 reads MNHEY; CDR2 reads SMNVEV (reference sequence). CDR3 length: 14 amino acids. The DNA for the CDR3 is TGTGCCACAAGTACAGGGGAGGCCTACAATGAGCAGTTCTTC. It is translated as CATSTGEAYNEQFF.

The rearrangement joins TRBV19 to TRBJ2-1; D is undetermined. This CDR3 comprises 13 residues. V lost 6 bases, J lost 8 bases, and 14 bases lay in between. Germline V gene sequence: CDR1 LNHDA, CDR2 SQIVND (reference sequence). The CDR3 here is CASSSTYMDEQFF. The CDR3 region has the DNA TGTGCCAGTAGCTCCACCTACATGGATGAGCAGTTCTTC.

The chain employs TRBV3-1 (or the pseudogene TRBV3-2) and TRBJ1-1; D remains unclear. Trimming took off 2 bases at V and 3 bases at J, with 7 bases between the two ends. Germline values: CDR1 LGHDT, CDR2 YNNKEL (reference sequence). The CDR3 sequence is 13 residues long. The CDR3, as DNA: TGTGCCAGCAGCCAACTCTACTACACTGAAGCTTTCTTT. As protein: CASSQLYYTEAFF.

The V and J genes are TRBV19 and TRBJ1-1; the D is unclear. The CDR3 totals 15 residues. Germline assignment: CDR1 LNHDA and CDR2 SQIVND (reference sequence). Trimming took 3 bases from V and 4 from J, leaving 15 bases between them. This CDR3 reads CASSISGFRGTEAFF. The CDR3 DNA reads TGTGCCAGTAGTATTTCCGGGTTTCGCGGCACTGAAGCTTTCTTT.

The chain links TRBV27 to TRBJ2-1; 7 bases map to TRBD2. CDR3 length: 15 residues. Losses at the gene ends were 3 bases for V and 12 bases for J; bases not matched to a gene: 14. Per germline, CDR1 MNHEY and CDR2 SMNVEV (reference sequence). In DNA, the CDR3 is TGTGCCAGCAGTTTTCGGGAGGCTCGGCTTTATGGGCAGTTCTTC. Its protein product is CASSFREARLYGQFF.

Turning to this clone: Other DNA sequences within the sample encode an identical CDR3. The chain recombines TRBV24-1 with TRBJ1-2; D may be TRBD1 (6 bases). V lost 0 bases to trimming and J lost 4 bases, with 14 bases between them. The V gene's germline CDR1 is KGHDR and CDR2 SFDVKD. The CDR3 is made up of 16 amino acids. CDR3 protein: CATSDLTGINLYGYTF. The DNA for the CDR3 is TGTGCCACCAGTGATTTGACAGGGATCAACCTCTATGGCTACACCTTC.

V and J are TRBV4-2 and TRBJ2-6, with 16 bases lining up with TRBD2. The CDR3 totals 20 residues. After removal of 1 base from V and 0 bases from J, the junction contained 3 bases not matched to a gene. Germline values: CDR1 LGHNA, CDR2 YNFKEQ. The CDR3 protein is CASSQVGTSGGGSGANVLTF. CDR3 sequence (DNA): TGTGCCAGCAGCCAAGTAGGGACTAGCGGGGGGGGCTCTGGGGCCAACGTCCTGACTTTC.

CDR3 sequence: CASSSPIAGFTDTQYF. In DNA form, the CDR3 reads TGTGCCAGCAGCTCCCCCATAGCGGGGTTCACAGATACGCAGTATTTT. The rearrangement links TRBV7-8 to TRBJ2-3; 8 bases line up with TRBD2. Germline V gene lookup returns CDR1 SGHVS and CDR2 FQNEAQ. The V segment lost 4 bases and the J segment 2 bases; nucleotides outside the gene matches: 8. The CDR3 length is 16 residues.

The chain employs TRBV7-4 and TRBJ1-5; 8 nucleotides match TRBD1. The CDR3 extends over 23 amino acids. V shed 2 bases, J shed 0 bases, and the junction held 24 bases outside the gene matches. Germline loops: CDR1 SGHVT, CDR2 SQSDAQ. The CDR3: CASSLRPVIRGGQEPYSNQPQHF. The CDR3 DNA reads TGTGCCAGCAGCTTACGCCCCGTCATCCGTGGGGGACAGGAACCTTATAGCAATCAGCCCCAGCATTTT.

The chain uses TRBV7-6 and TRBJ1-1; perhaps TRBD1 as D (6 bases). V lost 5 bases and J lost 2, with 15 bases in between. Per germline, CDR1 SGHVS and CDR2 FNYEAQ. There are 15 residues in the CDR3. The CDR3 nucleotides read TGTGCCAGCAGCCCAGGCACAGGGTCTAACACTGAAGCTTTCTTT. Amino acid sequence: CASSPGTGSNTEAFF.

This chain joins TRBV9 and TRBJ2-5, with D possibly TRBD2 on 6 matching bases. V gave up 4 bases and J gave up 1 base, with 14 bases separating them. Germline V gene data show CDR1 as SGDLS and CDR2 as YYNGEE. This CDR3 region has 15 residues. CDR3 DNA sequence: TGTGCCAGCAGCACCGAACTAGCAGCCCAAGAGACCCAGTACTTC. Translated, it gives CASSTELAAQETQYF. The full variable domain, rest sourced from reference TRBV9 and TRBJ2-5, is DSGVTQTPKHLITATGQRVTLRCSPRSGDLSVYWYQQSLDQGLQFLIQYYNGEERAKGNILERFSAQQFPDLHSELNLSSLELGDSALYFCASSTELAAQETQYFGPGTRLLVL.

The rearrangement uses TRBV6-1 and TRBJ1-1; a possible D gene is TRBD1 (6 bases). Between the trimmed V and J ends, which lost 2 bases and 5 bases, there was a span of 15 bases. The CDR3 runs 15 residues. Germline assignment: CDR1 MNHNS and CDR2 SASEGT. CDR3 bases: TGTGCCAGCAGTGAAAGGGGGGCTGGTGGGACTGAAGCTTTCTTT. This gives the protein CASSERGAGGTEAFF.

This chain links TRBV7-9 with TRBJ2-7; D possibly uses TRBD1 or TRBD2 (5 bases each). V lost 1 base and J lost 7, with 8 bases in between. Germline V lookup: CDR1 SEHNR, CDR2 FQNEAQ (reference sequence). This CDR3 is built from 12 residues. The CDR3 reads CASSLGGGEQYF. CDR3 coding DNA: TGTGCCAGCAGCTTAGGTGGGGGAGAGCAGTACTTC.

V and J are TRBV4-1 and TRBJ1-6; D remains ambiguous. The CDR3 has 17 amino acids. The V end was cut by 4 bases, the J end by 0 bases, with 13 bases between. Germline CDR1 is MGHRA and CDR2 is YSYEKL. The CDR3 spells CASSPDAASSYNSPLHF. The CDR3 DNA follows: TGCGCCAGCAGCCCCGATGCAGCGAGCTCCTATAATTCACCCCTCCACTTT.

The gene calls are TRBV18 and TRBJ2-2; D is undetermined. The germline CDR1 and CDR2 sequences are KGHSH and LQKENI. The CDR3 loop spans 13 amino acids. Trimming left V 6 bases short and J 4 bases short, with 9 bases between. CDR3 sequence reads: CASSPRPTGELFF. CDR3 DNA: TGTGCCAGCTCCCCTCGTCCCACCGGGGAGCTGTTTTTT.

The chain couples TRBV5-1 to TRBJ2-7, with 7 nucleotides matching TRBD1. This CDR3 has 16 amino acids. Germline-derived CDR1 and CDR2 are SGHRS and YFSETQ. V gave up 0 bases and J gave up 2 bases; unmatched junction bases: 8. The CDR3 region has the DNA TGCGCCAGCAGCTTGGGCTGGACGGGACAGACCTACGAGCAGTACTTC. Protein: CASSLGWTGQTYEQYF.

The CDR3 is CANAPGAFWDRERAQPQHF. CDR3 DNA: TGTGCCAACGCGCCGGGGGCCTTCTGGGACAGGGAAAGGGCTCAGCCCCAGCATTTT. The chain recombines TRBV27 with TRBJ1-5; TRBD1 matches at 9 bases. Per germline, CDR1 MNHEY and CDR2 SMNVEV (reference sequence). The junction had 25 bases not matched to a gene; V was cut back by 10 bases and J by 6 bases. This CDR3 is built from 19 residues.

CDR3 amino acids: CASSARDRTGGIYGYTF. In DNA form, the CDR3 reads TGTGCCAGCAGCGCGAGGGACCGGACAGGGGGAATCTATGGCTACACCTTC. V gene TRBV9 combines with J gene TRBJ1-2; TRBD1 matches at 10 bases. The CDR3 has 17 amino acids. Trimming removed 3 bases from V and 4 bases from J; junction bases left unmatched: 12. Germline V gene data show CDR1 as SGDLS and CDR2 as YYNGEE.

The gene calls are TRBV7-9 and TRBJ2-7; D gene ambiguous. Trimming pared 4 bases from V and 2 bases from J, leaving 3 bases between. Germline values: CDR1 SEHNR, CDR2 FQNEAQ (reference sequence). The CDR3 length is 11 residues. CDR3 sequence: CASSYTYEQYF. In nucleotides, the CDR3 is TGTGCCAGCAGCTATACCTACGAGCAGTACTTC.

This sequence joins TRBV7-9 and TRBJ2-7; 7 bases line up with TRBD1. J gave up 6 bases and V 6 bases, and 17 bases lay outside the gene matches. The germline V gene has CDR1 SEHNR and CDR2 FQNEAQ (reference sequence). The CDR3 has 16 amino acids. The CDR3 loop reads CASRSKRQGSLGEQYF. Here the CDR3 DNA reads TGTGCCAGCAGGAGTAAACGACAGGGTTCCTTGGGCGAGCAGTACTTC.

This chain connects TRBV19 to TRBJ2-3, with 9 bases lining up with TRBD2. CDR1 is LNHDA and CDR2 is SQIVND in the germline V gene (reference sequence). This CDR3 spans 16 amino acids. V trimming: 5 bases; J trimming: 4 bases; junction bases outside the gene matches: 10. CDR3 sequence: CASSLSASGAADTQYF. CDR3 nucleotide sequence: TGTGCCAGTAGTTTAAGTGCTAGCGGGGCCGCAGATACGCAGTATTTT.

The gene calls are TRBV5-5 and TRBJ2-7; D might be TRBD1 (5 bases). The CDR3 is 15 residues long. The germline gives CDR1 SGHKS, CDR2 YYEKEE (reference sequence). Deletions cut 1 base from V and 2 bases from J, with 13 bases between. The DNA of the CDR3 is TGTGCCAGCAGCTTGTACGGTGACAGCACCTACGAGCAGTACTTC. Translated: CASSLYGDSTYEQYF.

V and J are TRBV6-4 and TRBJ1-1; a weak D match, TRBD1 (6 bases). The V end lost 6 bases, the J end lost 4 bases, and 18 bases lay between the germline ends. From germline, CDR1 is MRHNA and CDR2 SNTAGT. The length of the CDR3 is 15 residues. CDR3 sequence: CASRKGAGVSTEAFF. The DNA for the CDR3 is TGTGCCAGCAGGAAAGGGGCAGGGGTGAGCACTGAAGCTTTCTTT.

The V and J genes are TRBV24-1 and TRBJ2-2; D may be TRBD1 (6 bases). The CDR3 is 13 residues long. Trimming stripped 8 bases from V and 3 bases from J, with 9 bases between. Germline-derived CDR1 and CDR2 are KGHDR and SFDVKD. The CDR3 loop reads CATKQGHTGELFF. For the CDR3, the DNA is TGTGCCACCAAACAGGGACACACCGGGGAGCTGTTTTTT.

This chain links TRBV7-2 with TRBJ2-3; 11 bases align to TRBD2. Unmatched junction bases numbered 9, after V lost 5 bases and J lost 5 bases. Germline V CDR1 and CDR2: SGHTA, FQGNSA. This CDR3 contains 16 residues. DNA of the CDR3: TGTGCCAGCAGCGAGCTAGCGGGGGGCCAGGGAGATACGCAGTATTTT. The encoded protein is CASSELAGGQGDTQYF.